Below, 5 T cell receptor beta chains from the same sample are listed, as sequenced in a study of vaccination and CD4 T cells after COVID-19. Specified treatment: roughly ten-day PBMC culture with coronavirus spike peptide pools or control peptides (ViraFEST assay). Their target antigens are unknown. Sequence data for DNA of cultured CD4+ T cells were generated by the Oncomine TCR Beta short-read assay. Via MiXCR, TCRdb re-called the PCR reads, giving one row per CDR3 protein. The table shows approximately 17,000 distinct CDR3 sequences, with 25% to 40% occurring only once. The material sequenced was cultured CD4+ T cells from blood. Receptors originate from a human donor with COVID-19.

The chain uses TRBV6-1 and TRBJ1-1; a possible D gene is TRBD1 (6 bases). Germline loops: CDR1 MNHNS, CDR2 SASEGT. CDR3 size: 14 residues. Trimming stripped 6 bases from V and 4 bases from J, with 15 bases between. CDR3 DNA: TGTGCCAGCAGACGAGGACAGCCGGGCACTGAAGCTTTCTTT. Protein: CASRRGQPGTEAFF.

V gene TRBV28 combines with J gene TRBJ1-6; D is perhaps TRBD1 (5 bases). Germline V lookup: CDR1 MDHEN, CDR2 SYDVKM. The germline V and J ends were trimmed by 5 bases and 6 bases, with 11 bases remaining between them. The CDR3 sequence is 14 residues long. The CDR3: CASSPQGTNSPLHF. DNA for the CDR3: TGTGCCAGCAGTCCTCAGGGCACTAATTCACCCCTCCACTTT.

This clonotype was counted only a few times. This chain uses TRBV2 with TRBJ1-1, with D unclear. Trimming removed 6 bases at V and 4 bases at J, with 18 bases between. Germline V gene lookup returns CDR1 SNHLY and CDR2 FYNNEI. The CDR3 spans 15 residues. The CDR3: CASRDQEGRGTEAFF. DNA of the CDR3: TGTGCCAGCAGAGACCAGGAGGGCCGGGGCACTGAAGCTTTCTTT.

The CDR3 is CASRPSGGSNYGYTF. CDR3 nucleotide sequence: TGCGCCAGCAGACCCTCTGGGGGGTCCAACTATGGCTACACCTTC. V and J are TRBV5-1 and TRBJ1-2; D is possibly TRBD1 (5 bases). CDR1 and CDR2 from the germline V gene are SGHRS and YFSETQ. This CDR3 spans 15 amino acids. The V end lost 5 bases, the J end lost 2 bases, and 16 bases lay between the germline ends.

This clonotype has more than one count but fewer than ten. The chain is built from TRBV7-3 and TRBJ1-1; D may be TRBD1 (6 bases). The CDR3 totals 14 residues. Deletions cut 5 bases from V and 1 base from J, with 11 bases between. Germline lookup yields CDR1 SGHTA and CDR2 FQGTGA. The CDR3 sequence: CASSPGAGNTEAFF. CDR3 in DNA: TGTGCCAGCAGCCCGGGGGCCGGGAACACTGAAGCTTTCTTT.